A selection of T cell receptor beta chains follows, all from one sample in a study of blood T cell repertoires in COVID-19. Sequencing used immunoSEQ multiplex PCR; TCRdb keeps in-frame clones, though not all of them. The data contain approximately 290,000 clones, around nine tenths of them seen just once; the ten biggest clones take up around 1.1%. Sequencing was done on a sample of PBMCs or T cells enriched from blood (not recorded which). Source of these receptors: a woman aged 25 to 45 who had recovered from COVID-19. Each CDR3 is given with its conserved first and last residue. A D gene is named only where the DNA matches it firmly. Not all rows give a size; the values are once, few, many and, for expanded clones, a class.

v_call	clone_size	j_call	d_call	cdr3_aa	cdr3_nt
TRBV5-1	NA	TRBJ1-2	TRBD1	CASSSGQGNYGYTF	TGCGCCAGCAGCTCGGGACAGGGGAACTATGGCTACACCTTC
TRBV2	NA	TRBJ1-6	TRBD1	CASRPGTGANLGSPLHF	TGTGCCAGCAGACCCGGGACAGGGGCAAATTTAGGTTCACCCCTCCACTTT
TRBV14	NA	TRBJ2-5	TRBD2	CASSQNSGTSDSQETQYF	TGTGCCAGCAGCCAGAATTCCGGGACTAGCGATTCCCAAGAGACCCAGTACTTC
TRBV5-4	NA	TRBJ2-7	NA	CASSLGLTGTYEQYF	TGTGCCAGCAGCTTGGGACTAACCGGTACCTACGAGCAGTACTTC
TRBV10-2	NA	TRBJ1-1	NA	CASSGPGEAFF	TGCGCCAGCAGTGGCCCAGGAGAAGCTTTCTTT
TRBV29-1	NA	TRBJ2-3	NA	CSVAPGTDTQYF	TGCAGCGTTGCCCCCGGGACAGATACGCAGTATTTT
TRBV10-3	NA	TRBJ1-6	TRBD1	CAISSGTGVSPLHF	TGTGCCATCAGTTCCGGGACAGGGGTCTCACCCCTCCACTTT
TRBV18	NA	TRBJ1-2	TRBD1	CASSTPDRLYGYTF	TGTGCCAGCTCAACGCCGGACAGGCTCTATGGCTACACCTTC
TRBV20-1	NA	TRBJ1-1	TRBD1	CSASGTGPNTEAFF	TGCAGTGCTAGTGGGACAGGGCCTAACACTGAAGCTTTCTTT
TRBV7-2	NA	TRBJ1-4	NA	CASSRTLNEKLFF	TGTGCCAGCAGCCGGACATTGAATGAAAAACTGTTTTTT
TRBV28	NA	TRBJ1-3	NA	CASSLSPSDGASGNTIYF	TGTGCCAGCAGTTTGTCTCCCTCTGACGGAGCCTCTGGAAACACCATATATTTT
TRBV5-4	NA	TRBJ2-4	TRBD2	CASSLGLAGGLAKNIQYF	TGTGCCAGCAGCTTGGGACTAGCGGGAGGGCTAGCCAAAAACATTCAGTACTTC
TRBV7-2	NA	TRBJ1-2	TRBD1	CASSPGTGPYGYTF	TGTGCCAGCAGCCCCGGGACAGGCCCCTATGGCTACACCTTC
TRBV18	NA	TRBJ2-1	TRBD2	CASSPNGLAGFEQFF	TGTGCCAGCTCACCAAATGGACTAGCGGGATTTGAGCAGTTCTTC
TRBV11-2	NA	TRBJ2-5	NA	CASSHGSYQETQYF	TGTGCCAGCAGCCATGGCTCTTACCAAGAGACCCAGTACTTC
TRBV6-6	NA	TRBJ1-1	NA	CASSYKAGLTEAFF	TGTGCCAGCAGTTACAAAGCAGGACTCACTGAAGCTTTCTTT
TRBV19	NA	TRBJ2-1	TRBD2	CASSIVRGLAGGRYNEQFF	TGTGCCAGTAGTATAGTACGCGGACTAGCGGGAGGGCGGTACAATGAGCAGTTCTTC
TRBV19	NA	TRBJ1-2	NA	CASSITRGYGYTF	TGTGCCAGTAGTATTACCAGGGGCTATGGCTACACCTTC
TRBV30	NA	TRBJ1-2	NA	CAWAARGYGYTF	TGTGCCTGGGCAGCAAGAGGATATGGCTACACCTTC
TRBV5-1	NA	TRBJ1-5	TRBD1	CASSPGTGGVGNQPQHF	TGCGCCAGCAGCCCCGGGACAGGGGGCGTAGGGAATCAGCCCCAGCATTTT
TRBV18	few	TRBJ1-1	NA	CASSPGRAGAFF	TGTGCCAGCTCACCCGGGAGAGCTGGGGCTTTCTTT
TRBV11-2	NA	TRBJ1-4	NA	CASSLRQSTNEKLFF	TGTGCCAGCAGCTTACGACAGTCAACTAATGAAAAACTGTTTTTT
TRBV20-1	NA	TRBJ2-7	TRBD2	CSASGSGSIYEQYF	TGCAGTGCTAGTGGTAGCGGGTCGATCTACGAGCAGTACTTC
TRBV28	once	TRBJ2-3	TRBD2	CASSRSGSSDTQYF	TGTGCCAGCAGCCGTAGCGGGAGTTCAGATACGCAGTATTTT
TRBV5-1	NA	TRBJ2-1	NA	CASSLVIGLNYNEQFF	TGCGCCAGCAGCTTGGTTATCGGACTGAACTACAATGAGCAGTTCTTC
TRBV18	NA	TRBJ1-1	NA	CASSPAGVSTEAFF	TGTGCCAGCTCACCAGCAGGGGTAAGCACTGAAGCTTTCTTT
TRBV16	NA	TRBJ1-2	TRBD1	CASSQGQGNGYTF	TGTGCCAGCAGCCAAGGACAGGGGAATGGCTACACCTTC
TRBV5-1	NA	TRBJ2-6	TRBD1	CASSPLTGRSGANVLTF	TGCGCCAGCAGCCCCCTGACAGGGCGCTCTGGGGCCAACGTCCTGACTTTC
TRBV4-3	NA	TRBJ1-2	NA	CASSQVRDNYGYTF	TGCGCCAGCAGCCAAGTCAGGGATAACTATGGCTACACCTTC
TRBV7-9	NA	TRBJ2-5	NA	CASQRGGLWETQYF	TGTGCCAGCCAGAGAGGCGGCCTTTGGGAGACCCAGTACTTC
TRBV5-6	NA	TRBJ2-6	NA	CASSFLRDISSGANVLTF	TGTGCCAGCAGCTTTCTCCGGGACATAAGCTCTGGGGCCAACGTCCTGACTTTC
TRBV28	once	TRBJ2-1	TRBD2	CASSEPILAGGPNEQFF	TGTGCCAGCAGTGAACCAATACTAGCGGGAGGGCCGAATGAGCAGTTCTTC
TRBV27	once	TRBJ2-1	TRBD1	CASSLLGRDRGSEQFF	TGTGCCAGCAGTTTATTGGGCCGGGACAGGGGCAGTGAGCAGTTCTTC
TRBV18	NA	TRBJ2-2	TRBD2	CASSPLTVGLAGTTGELFF	TGTGCCAGCTCACCACTGACCGTAGGGCTAGCGGGAACCACCGGGGAGCTGTTTTTT
TRBV5-6	NA	TRBJ2-5	TRBD2	CASSLGLAGRETQYF	TGTGCCAGCAGCTTGGGACTAGCGGGAAGAGAGACCCAGTACTTC
TRBV9	NA	TRBJ1-2	NA	CASSVEGYYGYTF	TGTGCCAGCAGCGTAGAGGGGTACTATGGCTACACCTTC
TRBV28	NA	TRBJ1-6	NA	CASRPDRASYNSPLHF	TGTGCCAGCAGACCCGACAGAGCCTCCTATAATTCACCCCTCCACTTT